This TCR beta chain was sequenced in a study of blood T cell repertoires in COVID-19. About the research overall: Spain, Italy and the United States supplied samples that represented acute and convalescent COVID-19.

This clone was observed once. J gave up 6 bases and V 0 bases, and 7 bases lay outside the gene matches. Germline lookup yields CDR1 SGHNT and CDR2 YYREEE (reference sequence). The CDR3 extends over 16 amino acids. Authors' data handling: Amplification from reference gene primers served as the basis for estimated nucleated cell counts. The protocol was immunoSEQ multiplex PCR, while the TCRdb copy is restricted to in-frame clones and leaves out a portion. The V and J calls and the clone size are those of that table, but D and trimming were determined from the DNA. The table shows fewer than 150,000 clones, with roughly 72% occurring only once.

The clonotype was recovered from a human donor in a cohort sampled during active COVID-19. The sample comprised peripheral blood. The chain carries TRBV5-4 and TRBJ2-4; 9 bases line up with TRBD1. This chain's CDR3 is CASSLAAEGQGNIQYF. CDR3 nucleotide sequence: TGTGCCAGCAGCTTGGCCGCGGAGGGACAGGGAAACATTCAGTACTTC. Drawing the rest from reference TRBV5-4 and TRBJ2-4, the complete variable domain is ETGVTQSPTHLIKTRGQQVTLRCSSQSGHNTVSWYQQALGQGPQFIFQYYREEENGRGNFPPRFSGLQFPNYSSELNVNALELDDSALYLCASSLAAEGQGNIQYFGAGTRLSVL.